One and the same sample provided the 18 T cell receptor beta chains below, sequenced in a study of follicular helper T cells after annual influenza vaccination. The table came from immunoSEQ multiplex PCR; TCRdb's copy has only in-frame clones and leaves some out. The data contain about 7,800 clones, approximately 82% of them seen just once; the ten biggest clones take up 1.5% to 2%. The time point was: 2014-2015 season, 7 days after vaccination. The sequences come from CXCR5+ CD38- circulating T follicular helper cells from blood, collected 7 days after influenza vaccination. The subset denotes: circulating Tfh, non-naive CD4+CXCR5+PD-1+ (ICOS+CD38+ or ICOS-CD38-). These receptors all stem from an adult who received the influenza vaccine.

V usage is TRBV2 and J usage is TRBJ2-7; the match to TRBD1 covers 11 bases. The CDR3 spans 15 residues. Germline CDR1 is SNHLY and CDR2 is FYNNEI. Trimming took 5 bases from V and 4 from J; bases not matched to a gene: 7. This chain's CDR3 is CASSRLGQGEYEQYF. In DNA, the CDR3 is TGTGCCAGCAGTAGATTGGGACAGGGGGAATACGAGCAGTACTTC.

This chain connects TRBV7-2 to TRBJ2-6, with TRBD2 matching over 8 bases. This CDR3 spans 16 amino acids. Unmatched junction bases numbered 5, after V lost 5 bases and J lost 2 bases. The germline gives CDR1 SGHTA, CDR2 FQGNSA. The CDR3 sequence: CASSPGLAAGANVLTF. CDR3 nucleotide sequence: TGTGCCAGCAGCCCCGGACTAGCCGCTGGGGCCAACGTCCTGACTTTC. Filled out from reference TRBV7-2 and TRBJ2-6, the complete variable domain reads GAGVSQSPSNKVTEKGKDVELRCDPISGHTALYWYRQSLGQGLEFLIYFQGNSAPDKSGLPSDRFSAERTGGSVSTLTIQRTQQEDSAVYLCASSPGLAAGANVLTFGAGSRLTVL.

The rearrangement joins TRBV5-1 to TRBJ2-5; a possible D gene is TRBD1 (5 bases). CDR3 length: 14 amino acids. The germline V gene has CDR1 SGHRS and CDR2 YFSETQ. Between the trimmed V and J ends, which lost 4 bases and 3 bases, there was a span of 13 bases. The CDR3 DNA sequence: TGCGCCAGCAGCATGACACAGGCCGAAGAGACCCAGTACTTC. Amino acids: CASSMTQAEETQYF.

The chain uses TRBV5-5 and TRBJ1-5; D remains ambiguous. Germline V gene lookup returns CDR1 SGHKS and CDR2 YYEKEE (reference sequence). The CDR3 has 15 amino acids. V was pared by 4 bases and J by 0 bases, with 11 bases between. The CDR3 coding sequence is TGTGCCAGCAGCCGCTCTGGGGATAGCAATCAGCCCCAGCATTTT. It is translated as CASSRSGDSNQPQHF.

The chain combines TRBV28 with TRBJ1-5, with D possibly matching TRBD1 (6 bases). Trimming removed 5 bases at V and 4 bases at J, with 12 bases between. This CDR3 is built from 14 residues. Germline lookup yields CDR1 MDHEN and CDR2 SYDVKM. The CDR3: CASSPDRTNQPQHF. CDR3 sequence (DNA): TGTGCCAGCAGTCCAGACAGGACAAATCAGCCCCAGCATTTT. Supplemented by reference TRBV28 and TRBJ1-5, the full variable domain reads DVKVTQSSRYLVKRTGEKVFLECVQDMDHENMFWYRQDPGLGLRLIYFSYDVKMKEKGDIPEGYSVSREKKERFSLILESASTNQTSMYLCASSPDRTNQPQHFGDGTRLSIL.

The table lists this clone with a count of one. Here the CDR3 DNA reads TGTGCCAGCAGCGGATGGTCAGGGGGAGAGACCCAGTACTTC. Translating it yields CASSGWSGGETQYF. The chain uses TRBV5-4 and TRBJ2-5; 7 bases align to TRBD1. The CDR3 contains 14 residues. CDR1 SGHNT and CDR2 YYREEE come from the germline V gene (reference sequence). J lost 4 bases, V lost 4 bases, and 7 bases had no gene match.

The chain combines TRBV5-1 with TRBJ2-3; 9 bases are a match to TRBD2. V trimming: 3 bases; J trimming: 2 bases; junction bases outside the gene matches: 7. Germline V gene lookup returns CDR1 SGHRS and CDR2 YFSETQ. The CDR3 consists of 16 residues. The CDR3 reads CASSYSGGATTDTQYF. CDR3 DNA: TGCGCCAGCAGCTATAGCGGGGGAGCTACCACAGATACGCAGTATTTT.

This clone appeared once. The chain employs TRBV6-5 and TRBJ1-1; tentative D call: TRBD1 (5 bases). V was pared by 10 bases and J by 8 bases, with 23 bases between. Germline V gives CDR1 MNHEY, CDR2 SVGAGI. The CDR3 extends over 14 amino acids. The chain's CDR3 is CATFATGGDPEAFF. CDR3 in DNA: TGTGCCACTTTCGCCACGGGCGGGGACCCCGAAGCTTTCTTT.

This chain uses TRBV28 with TRBJ2-2, with 8 bases that match TRBD2. This CDR3 region has 15 residues. The junction had 8 bases not matched to a gene; V was cut back by 6 bases and J by 5 bases. Germline V gives CDR1 MDHEN, CDR2 SYDVKM. CDR3: CASRVSGIGTGELFF. The CDR3 bases are TGTGCCAGCAGAGTTAGCGGGATTGGGACCGGGGAGCTGTTTTTT.

This chain joins TRBV10-1 and TRBJ2-1; TRBD1 aligns across 7 bases. The CDR3 runs to 15 residues. Per the germline V gene, CDR1 is WNHNN and CDR2 is SYGVQD (reference sequence). V gave up 0 bases and J gave up 7 bases; unmatched junction bases: 6. The CDR3 DNA follows: TGCGCCAGCAGTGAGTCGGGACAGACCTGGAATGAGCAGTTCTTC. This sequence encodes CASSESGQTWNEQFF.

The chain uses TRBV5-1 and TRBJ2-3; maybe TRBD2 (5 bases). Germline CDR1 is SGHRS and CDR2 is YFSETQ. V was clipped by 0 bases and J by 0 bases, with 8 bases between them. The CDR3 has 15 residues. The CDR3 loop is CASSLGTLSTDTQYF. The CDR3 DNA follows: TGCGCCAGCAGCTTGGGGACTCTCAGCACAGATACGCAGTATTTT.

In this sample, this clone turned up a few times. The chain couples TRBV28 to TRBJ2-7; unclear D gene. Trimming removed 6 bases from V and 0 bases from J, with 18 bases in between. This CDR3 has 16 residues. CDR1 is MDHEN and CDR2 is SYDVKM in the germline V gene. As DNA, the CDR3 is TGTGCCAGCAGCCCCCTTGGGGTGGGCCACTCCTACGAGCAGTACTTC. The encoded protein is CASSPLGVGHSYEQYF. Together with reference TRBV28 and TRBJ2-7, the CDR3 gives the full variable domain: DVKVTQSSRYLVKRTGEKVFLECVQDMDHENMFWYRQDPGLGLRLIYFSYDVKMKEKGDIPEGYSVSREKKERFSLILESASTNQTSMYLCASSPLGVGHSYEQYFGPGTRLTVT.

This chain connects TRBV9 to TRBJ2-5; the D gene is possibly TRBD2 (6 bases). V lost 0 bases and J 7 bases, leaving 13 bases between the germline ends. This CDR3 has 14 amino acids. CDR1 and CDR2 (germline): SGDLS, YYNGEE. The CDR3, as DNA: TGTGCCAGCAGCGTAGAAGGAGCGGGCGGGACCCAGTACTTC. Translated: CASSVEGAGGTQYF.

This clone was counted only a few times. The CDR3 nucleotides read TGTGCCAGCAGGGCGAGCAATCAGCCCCAGCATTTT. Translated, it gives CASRASNQPQHF. The chain combines TRBV6-1 with TRBJ1-5; D gene unclear. The CDR3 loop spans 12 amino acids. Germline CDR1 reads MNHNS; CDR2 reads SASEGT. Trimming pared 6 bases from V and 1 base from J, leaving 4 bases between.

The CDR3 DNA reads TGTGCCAGCAGTGGATGGGTCGGGACAGATACGCAGTATTTT. Amino acids: CASSGWVGTDTQYF. The chain carries TRBV2 and TRBJ2-3; D is undetermined. The germline CDR1 and CDR2 sequences are SNHLY and FYNNEI. The germline V and J ends were trimmed by 4 bases and 3 bases, with 11 bases remaining between them. The CDR3 totals 14 residues.

The chain links TRBV7-3 to TRBJ2-1; no reliable D call. The V end was cut by 0 bases, the J end by 10 bases, with 7 bases between. Looked up from germline, CDR1 is SGHTA and CDR2 is FQGTGA. The CDR3 loop spans 12 amino acids. The CDR3 sequence is CASSLTKREQFF. The CDR3 DNA sequence: TGTGCCAGCAGCTTAACGAAAAGGGAGCAGTTCTTC.

The chain couples TRBV6-5 to TRBJ1-1, with D possibly TRBD1 on 6 matching bases. This CDR3 comprises 11 residues. Between the trimmed V and J ends, which lost 6 bases and 11 bases, there was a span of 13 bases. From germline, CDR1 is MNHEY and CDR2 SVGAGI. CDR3: CASRGQFGAFF. The DNA of the CDR3 is TGTGCCAGCAGAGGACAGTTTGGGGCTTTCTTT.

The chain employs TRBV18 and TRBJ1-5; perhaps TRBD1 as D (6 bases). This CDR3 spans 15 amino acids. The V end lost 3 bases, the J end lost 6 bases, and 15 bases lay between the germline ends. Looked up from germline, CDR1 is KGHSH and CDR2 is LQKENI. The CDR3 nucleotides read TGTGCCAGCTCACCCGGGGGCCCCAGGAGTCAGCCCCAGCATTTT. Its translation: CASSPGGPRSQPQHF.